The entry below gives a single TCR beta chain sequence along with its context. What it binds is not known. Trimming pared 5 bases from V and 0 bases from J, leaving 8 bases between. The CDR3 is made up of 14 amino acids. Germline values: CDR1 MNHEY, CDR2 SMNVEV (reference sequence). Profiled with immunoSEQ multiplex PCR; TCRdb holds only in-frame clones, not every one. The sample holds about 45,000 clones, 89% seen once. The sample belongs to a study of OX40 agonist ivuxolimab in advanced cancers. General study findings and limits: Among expanded peripheral T cells, antigen specificity went undetermined. More expanded clones were found, on average, in CD8+ than in CD4+ T cells. At 0.1-3.0 mg/kg, partial responders had clonal expansion among the lowest observed.

This specimen was CD4+ or CD8+ T cells sorted from blood, taken in a trial of the OX40 agonist ivuxolimab. V and J are TRBV27 and TRBJ1-5; D is undetermined. The TCR comes from an adult with an advanced solid tumor such as melanoma, head and neck, liver or kidney cancer. This CDR3 is CASSLSLSNQPQHF. The CDR3 DNA reads as TGTGCCAGCAGTCTCTCCCTTAGCAATCAGCCCCAGCATTTT.